The rows below give T cell receptor beta chains drawn from one sample of a study of T-cell memory formation after mild COVID-19. Each CDR3 protein gets one entry after TCRdb re-called the 5' RACE reads with MiXCR. The data hold over 400,000 distinct CDR3 sequences, with about a quarter observed a single time. The material sequenced was PBMCs or a T cell subset sorted from them (not recorded which). The source is an adult woman who had mild COVID-19 (a few samples of this study predate the infection). Cell type and time point are not known. The CDR3 runs from the conserved cysteine through the conserved F or W. D genes are given only for firm matches. Expanded clones are given a class, and other clones once, few, many or no size at all.

V,length,size,D,J,CDR3,DNA
TRBV7-9,11,-,-,TRBJ1-1,CASSPAPEAFF,TGTGCCAGCAGCCCTGCCCCTGAAGCTTTCTTT
TRBV9,15,-,-,TRBJ2-1,CASSVAGEAYNEQFF,TGTGCCAGCAGCGTAGCGGGAGAGGCCTACAATGAGCAGTTCTTC
TRBV4-3,15,-,TRBD2,TRBJ2-1,CASSRTSGAKNEQFF,TGCGCCAGCAGCCGGACTAGCGGAGCTAAGAATGAGCAGTTCTTC
TRBV3-1,14,-,TRBD2,TRBJ2-1,CASSFSGRAGEQFF,TGTGCCAGCAGCTTCAGCGGGAGGGCTGGTGAGCAGTTCTTC
TRBV2,13,-,-,TRBJ1-4,CASRQGRGEKLFF,TGTGCCAGCAGGCAGGGAAGGGGTGAAAAACTGTTTTTT
TRBV3-1,18,once,TRBD2,TRBJ2-3,CASSQFRRGGRGTDTQYF,TGTGCCAGCAGCCAGTTCCGACGGGGGGGCCGGGGCACAGATACGCAGTATTTT
TRBV4-1,14,-,TRBD2,TRBJ2-3,CASSPLAGADTQYF,TGCGCCAGCAGCCCCCTAGCGGGGGCAGATACGCAGTATTTT
TRBV12-3/TRBV12-4,14,many,-,TRBJ1-4,CASSSYATNEKLFF,TGTGCCAGCAGCTCGTACGCAACTAATGAAAAACTGTTTTTT
TRBV9,15,-,-,TRBJ2-7,CASSLRDTLNYEQYF,TGTGCCAGCAGCCTTAGGGACACCCTAAACTACGAGCAGTACTTC
TRBV24-1,18,-,TRBD2,TRBJ2-1,CATSDRRSSGSGHNEQFF,TGTGCCACCAGTGACCGTCGATCTAGCGGGAGTGGACACAATGAGCAGTTCTTC